This T cell receptor beta chain was profiled in a study of regulatory T cells in long-lasting Graves disease. Sequencing libraries for TCR beta were prepared with iRepertoire HTBI primers and Arm-PCR of CDR3 regions. TCRdb reanalysed the multiplex PCR reads using MiXCR and keeps one entry per CDR3 protein. The sample shows about 430,000 distinct CDR3 sequences, over 14% of them seen only once. Documented time point: newly diagnosed GD, antithyroid drugs for less than 3 months. Extracted RNA from PBMCs served as the source of the TCR library. This clonotype was seen many times. The CDR3 has 15 amino acids. Germline loops: CDR1 SGHTA, CDR2 FQGNSA. V lost 5 bases and J lost 4; bases outside the gene matches: 7. Another study also made use of these data, one on T cells in Graves' hyperthyroidism and ophthalmopathy. As reported in that work: Exclusion criteria comprised uncontrolled infection, other autoimmune disease, pregnancy or lactation. The majority of expanded thyroid clonotypes above 0.001 also appeared in blood.

The material was peripheral blood mononuclear cells (PBMCs), obtained at new diagnosis, from a patient treated with antithyroid drugs. This TCR was sampled from a woman aged 35 to 49 with Graves disease. The chain carries TRBV7-2 and TRBJ2-1, with 8 bases aligning to TRBD1. CDR3 sequence (DNA): TGTGCCAGCAGCCCGGACAGGGTGAGGTACAATGAGCAGTTCTTC. Amino acids: CASSPDRVRYNEQFF.